One sample yielded the 26 T cell receptor beta chains listed below, sequenced in a study of long-term antiretroviral therapy in people with HIV. Sequencing used immunoSEQ v3.0 at survey level. Here immunoSEQ multiplex PCR was the method, and the copy in TCRdb shows in-frame clones only, minus some. The table shows 30,000 to 40,000 clones, with around 80% occurring only once. The specimen was unsorted PBMCs, collected 2 years after starting antiretroviral therapy. Every receptor here comes from a woman between 45 and 65 years old with HIV.

The CDR3 DNA follows: TGTGCCAGCAGCGCCAACCCGGGACTAGCGATGAAAAACATTCAGTACTTC. It yields the protein CASSANPGLAMKNIQYF. V is TRBV9 and J is TRBJ2-4; 10 positions agree with TRBD2. Germline V gene lookup returns CDR1 SGDLS and CDR2 YYNGEE. The length of the CDR3 is 17 residues. V lost 3 bases to trimming and J lost 4 bases; unmatched junction nucleotides: 10.

The chain combines TRBV2 with TRBJ2-6; 7 bases are a match to TRBD1. V trimming: 3 bases; J trimming: 12 bases; junction bases outside the gene matches: 8. The germline CDR1 and CDR2 sequences are SNHLY and FYNNEI. This CDR3 spans 14 amino acids. The CDR3 region is CASSDRGIIPVLTF. The CDR3 nucleotides are TGTGCCAGCAGTGACAGGGGGATAATCCCCGTCCTGACTTTC.

The chain couples TRBV6-5 to TRBJ1-6; no clear D. The germline CDR1 and CDR2 sequences are MNHEY and SVGAGI. CDR3 length: 15 residues. Between the trimmed V and J ends, which lost 6 bases and 12 bases, there was a span of 21 bases. In nucleotides, the CDR3 is TGTGCCAGCAGCTCAAGCTGGACGGAAAGCAGACCCCTCCACTTT. Translating gives CASSSSWTESRPLHF.

This sequence joins TRBV5-4 and TRBJ1-5; D may be TRBD1 (5 bases). The CDR3 is 13 residues long. Germline CDR1 and CDR2: SGHNT and YYREEE (reference sequence). Trimming took 4 bases from V and 7 from J, leaving 12 bases between them. CDR3 region: CASSLGGGQPQHF. The CDR3 DNA follows: TGTGCCAGCAGCCTGGGGGGTGGACAGCCCCAGCATTTT. Complete variable domain (other parts from reference TRBV5-4 and TRBJ1-5): ETGVTQSPTHLIKTRGQQVTLRCSSQSGHNTVSWYQQALGQGPQFIFQYYREEENGRGNFPPRFSGLQFPNYSSELNVNALELDDSALYLCASSLGGGQPQHFGDGTRLSIL.

The chain employs TRBV28 and TRBJ2-3; 15 bases line up with TRBD2. J was trimmed by 4 bases and V by 2 bases; bases with no gene match: 4. The CDR3 runs to 17 residues. Germline V gives CDR1 MDHEN, CDR2 SYDVKM. The CDR3 DNA follows: TGTGCCAGCAGTTTAGGGCGGACTAGCGGGGGGGCAGATACGCAGTATTTT. It translates to CASSLGRTSGGADTQYF.

This clone was counted only a few times. The chain combines TRBV11-2 with TRBJ1-2, with TRBD1 as a possible D gene (5 bases). Germline-derived CDR1 and CDR2 are SGHAT and FQNNGV. The CDR3 is 13 residues long. Trimming took off 0 bases at V and 4 bases at J, with 6 bases between the two ends. CDR3 in amino acids: CASSLDTGYGYTF. The CDR3 DNA reads as TGTGCCAGCAGCTTAGATACAGGCTATGGCTACACCTTC.

The chain links TRBV6-1 to TRBJ2-7, with TRBD1 as a possible D gene (6 bases). The germline V and J ends were trimmed by 3 bases and 5 bases, with 14 bases remaining between them. The CDR3 length is 14 residues. Germline assignment: CDR1 MNHNS and CDR2 SASEGT. In DNA, the CDR3 is TGTGCCAGCAGTGACCAAAACAACAGGGACGAGCAGTACTTC. Protein: CASSDQNNRDEQYF.

The chain links TRBV29-1 to TRBJ1-1, with no clear D. Trimming took off 4 bases at V and 2 bases at J, with 5 bases between the two ends. The CDR3 runs 11 residues. Germline V lookup: CDR1 SQVTM, CDR2 ANQGSEA. The CDR3 region has the DNA TGCAGCGTTGTCAGTAACACTGAAGCTTTCTTT. It encodes CSVVSNTEAFF.

The gene calls are TRBV18 and TRBJ1-1, with 8 bases matching TRBD1. V shed 1 base, J shed 4 bases, and the junction held 2 bases outside the gene matches. The CDR3 has 14 amino acids. Germline loops: CDR1 KGHSH, CDR2 LQKENI. CDR3 region: CASSPLQGGTEAFF. In DNA form, the CDR3 reads TGTGCCAGCTCACCACTACAGGGGGGCACTGAAGCTTTCTTT.

This clone counts as medium-sized. CDR3 sequence reads: CASSGGQGVTGELFF. The CDR3 DNA reads as TGTGCCAGCAGCGGGGGACAGGGGGTCACCGGGGAGCTGTTTTTT. The chain is built from TRBV7-9 and TRBJ2-2, with 11 bases that match TRBD1. The CDR3 length is 15 residues. The germline V gene has CDR1 SEHNR and CDR2 FQNEAQ (reference sequence). The ends lost 5 bases at V and 4 bases at J; junction bases unmatched: 3.

The chain is built from TRBV15 and TRBJ1-1; 9 bases map to TRBD1. In germline, CDR1 is LNHNV, CDR2 YYDKDF (reference sequence). The CDR3 is 15 residues long. V was clipped by 3 bases and J by 0 bases; unmatched bases: 2. DNA for the CDR3: TGTGCCACCAGCAGTTGGACAGGGGTGAACACTGAAGCTTTCTTT. Translated: CATSSWTGVNTEAFF.

This clone was counted a few times. V usage is TRBV18 and J usage is TRBJ2-7, with D unclear. The CDR3 length is 11 residues. The germline CDR1 and CDR2 sequences are KGHSH and LQKENI. V was pared by 5 bases and J by 7 bases, with 9 bases between. The CDR3 here is CASSSLQEQYV. CDR3 DNA sequence: TGTGCCAGCTCATCACTACAGGAGCAGTACGTC.

The V gene is TRBV6-6, the J gene TRBJ1-1; D unclear. Between the trimmed V and J ends, which lost 8 bases and 4 bases, there was a span of 11 bases. Germline V gene sequence: CDR1 MNHNY, CDR2 SVGAGI (reference sequence). The CDR3 extends over 12 amino acids. In nucleotides, the CDR3 is TGTGCCAGCGCTATAGAGAGCACTGAAGCTTTCTTT. Residues: CASAIESTEAFF.

The J gene is TRBJ2-5, the V gene TRBV2; 8 bases line up with TRBD1. The V gene's germline CDR1 is SNHLY and CDR2 FYNNEI. The CDR3 totals 14 residues. V was clipped by 6 bases and J by 5 bases; unmatched bases: 8. CDR3 loop: CASRGQGAGETQYF. CDR3 bases: TGTGCCAGCAGGGGGCAGGGGGCTGGGGAGACCCAGTACTTC.

The chain is built from TRBV21-1 and TRBJ2-7; the D call in the table, TRBD2, was not verified against the DNA. TRBV21-1 is described as a pseudogene. The CDR3 contains 19 residues. CDR3 sequence reads: CASSLRTPTTSGGGYEQYV. The CDR3 nucleotides read TGTGCCAGCAGCCTACGAACCCCTACGACTAGCGGGGGTGGTTACGAGCAGTACGTC.

This sequence joins TRBV6-5 and TRBJ1-3, with a weak D call TRBD1 (6 bases). Per the germline V gene, CDR1 is MNHEY and CDR2 is SVGAGI. The CDR3 sequence is 14 residues long. The V gene lost 7 bases and the J gene lost 6 bases, with 16 bases spanning the gap. The CDR3 sequence: CASIQQGLENTIYF. CDR3 DNA sequence: TGTGCCAGCATACAACAGGGATTGGAAAACACCATATATTTT.

This rearrangement joins TRBV7-9 to TRBJ2-1; D is ambiguous. The CDR3 extends over 17 amino acids. The V end lost 5 bases, the J end lost 7 bases, and 24 bases lay between the germline ends. CDR1 is SEHNR and CDR2 is FQNEAQ in the germline V gene (reference sequence). CDR3 DNA sequence: TGTGCCAGCAGCCCTGATATCGATTGGGGTAGGAGTAATGAGCAGTTCTTC. This sequence encodes CASSPDIDWGRSNEQFF.

The chain uses TRBV7-6 and TRBJ2-5; tentatively, D is TRBD2 (6 bases). Germline V lookup: CDR1 SGHVS, CDR2 FNYEAQ. The CDR3 sequence is 17 residues long. V was pared by 5 bases and J by 0 bases, with 19 bases between. The CDR3 reads CASSPQGASEYQETQYF. CDR3 DNA sequence: TGTGCCAGCAGCCCGCAAGGGGCTAGCGAGTACCAAGAGACCCAGTACTTC.

The rearrangement uses TRBV10-2 and TRBJ1-2, with TRBD1 as a possible D gene (5 bases). The CDR3 is 15 residues long. CDR1 WSHSY and CDR2 SAAADI come from the germline V gene. Trimming stripped 3 bases from V and 4 bases from J, with 15 bases between. In DNA form, the CDR3 reads TGCGCCAGCAGTGACAGAGGGGCTGGTTCCTATGGCTACACCTTC. Translation gives CASSDRGAGSYGYTF.

The chain employs TRBV13 and TRBJ1-1, with D possibly matching TRBD1 (6 bases). Trimming took off 6 bases at V and 4 bases at J, with 18 bases between the two ends. The CDR3 is 15 amino acids. Per germline, CDR1 PRHDT and CDR2 FYEKMQ (reference sequence). CDR3 DNA: TGTGCCAGCAGTTCCCCTACAGGGCCTGTCACTGAAGCTTTCTTT. This encodes CASSSPTGPVTEAFF.

The chain recombines TRBV5-1 with TRBJ2-7; D gene ambiguous. The length of the CDR3 is 13 residues. V was shortened by 1 base and J by 4 bases, with 9 bases between the two germline ends. In germline, CDR1 is SGHRS, CDR2 YFSETQ. CDR3 coding DNA: TGCGCCAGCAGCTTGCTCAGTGATTACGAGCAGTACTTC. It specifies CASSLLSDYEQYF.

The chain links TRBV30 to TRBJ2-7; 8 nucleotides match TRBD1. CDR1 is GTSNPN, CDR2 SVGIG, per germline (reference sequence). The ends lost 8 bases at V and 7 bases at J; junction bases unmatched: 13. The CDR3 extends over 13 amino acids. CDR3 DNA sequence: TGTGCCCAGGGAGACAGGGGACCGGGGGAGCAGTACTTC. It specifies CAQGDRGPGEQYF. The full variable domain, in which reference TRBV30 and TRBJ2-7 provide the parts outside the CDR3, is SQTIHQWPATLVQPVGSPLSLECTVEGTSNPNLYWYRQAAGRGLQLLFYSVGIGQISSEVPQNLSASRPQDRQFILSSKKLLLSDSGFYLCAQGDRGPGEQYFGPGTRLTVT.

J is TRBJ1-6 and V is TRBV18; a weak D match, TRBD1 (5 bases). Trimming shortened V by 5 bases and J by 9 bases, and 11 bases separated the two germline ends. This CDR3 region has 13 residues. Germline values: CDR1 KGHSH, CDR2 LQKENI. CDR3 nucleotide sequence: TGTGCCAGCTCATTACAGGAGGCTTCACCCCTCCACTTT. As protein: CASSLQEASPLHF. Full variable domain (missing parts from reference TRBV18 and TRBJ1-6): NAGVMQNPRHLVRRRGQEARLRCSPMKGHSHVYWYRQLPEEGLKFMVYLQKENIIDESGMPKERFSAEFPKEGPSILRIQQVVRGDSAAYFCASSLQEASPLHFGNGTRLTVT.

This chain joins TRBV7-9 and TRBJ2-7; the D is unclear. The CDR3 covers 16 residues. V was clipped by 8 bases and J by 0 bases, with 20 bases between them. Germline V gene sequence: CDR1 SEHNR, CDR2 FQNEAQ (reference sequence). The CDR3 region is CASSPGVSELSYEQYF. The CDR3 region has the DNA TGTGCCAGCTCCCCGGGTGTCTCTGAACTCTCCTACGAGCAGTACTTC.

The chain carries TRBV27 and TRBJ2-1; 10 positions agree with TRBD2. V lost 3 bases and J lost 6; bases outside the gene matches: 2. Germline CDR1 and CDR2: MNHEY and SMNVEV (reference sequence). The CDR3 covers 14 residues. CDR3 in amino acids: CASSFQRGGNEQFF. The CDR3 region has the DNA TGTGCCAGCAGTTTCCAGCGGGGGGGCAATGAGCAGTTCTTC.

The chain recombines TRBV27 with TRBJ2-3; maybe TRBD1 (5 bases). The CDR3 is 14 residues long. Between the trimmed V and J ends, which lost 3 bases and 0 bases, there was a span of 7 bases. The germline gives CDR1 MNHEY, CDR2 SMNVEV (reference sequence). CDR3 DNA: TGTGCCAGCAGTTTTACAGGTAGCACAGATACGCAGTATTTT. Translating it yields CASSFTGSTDTQYF.